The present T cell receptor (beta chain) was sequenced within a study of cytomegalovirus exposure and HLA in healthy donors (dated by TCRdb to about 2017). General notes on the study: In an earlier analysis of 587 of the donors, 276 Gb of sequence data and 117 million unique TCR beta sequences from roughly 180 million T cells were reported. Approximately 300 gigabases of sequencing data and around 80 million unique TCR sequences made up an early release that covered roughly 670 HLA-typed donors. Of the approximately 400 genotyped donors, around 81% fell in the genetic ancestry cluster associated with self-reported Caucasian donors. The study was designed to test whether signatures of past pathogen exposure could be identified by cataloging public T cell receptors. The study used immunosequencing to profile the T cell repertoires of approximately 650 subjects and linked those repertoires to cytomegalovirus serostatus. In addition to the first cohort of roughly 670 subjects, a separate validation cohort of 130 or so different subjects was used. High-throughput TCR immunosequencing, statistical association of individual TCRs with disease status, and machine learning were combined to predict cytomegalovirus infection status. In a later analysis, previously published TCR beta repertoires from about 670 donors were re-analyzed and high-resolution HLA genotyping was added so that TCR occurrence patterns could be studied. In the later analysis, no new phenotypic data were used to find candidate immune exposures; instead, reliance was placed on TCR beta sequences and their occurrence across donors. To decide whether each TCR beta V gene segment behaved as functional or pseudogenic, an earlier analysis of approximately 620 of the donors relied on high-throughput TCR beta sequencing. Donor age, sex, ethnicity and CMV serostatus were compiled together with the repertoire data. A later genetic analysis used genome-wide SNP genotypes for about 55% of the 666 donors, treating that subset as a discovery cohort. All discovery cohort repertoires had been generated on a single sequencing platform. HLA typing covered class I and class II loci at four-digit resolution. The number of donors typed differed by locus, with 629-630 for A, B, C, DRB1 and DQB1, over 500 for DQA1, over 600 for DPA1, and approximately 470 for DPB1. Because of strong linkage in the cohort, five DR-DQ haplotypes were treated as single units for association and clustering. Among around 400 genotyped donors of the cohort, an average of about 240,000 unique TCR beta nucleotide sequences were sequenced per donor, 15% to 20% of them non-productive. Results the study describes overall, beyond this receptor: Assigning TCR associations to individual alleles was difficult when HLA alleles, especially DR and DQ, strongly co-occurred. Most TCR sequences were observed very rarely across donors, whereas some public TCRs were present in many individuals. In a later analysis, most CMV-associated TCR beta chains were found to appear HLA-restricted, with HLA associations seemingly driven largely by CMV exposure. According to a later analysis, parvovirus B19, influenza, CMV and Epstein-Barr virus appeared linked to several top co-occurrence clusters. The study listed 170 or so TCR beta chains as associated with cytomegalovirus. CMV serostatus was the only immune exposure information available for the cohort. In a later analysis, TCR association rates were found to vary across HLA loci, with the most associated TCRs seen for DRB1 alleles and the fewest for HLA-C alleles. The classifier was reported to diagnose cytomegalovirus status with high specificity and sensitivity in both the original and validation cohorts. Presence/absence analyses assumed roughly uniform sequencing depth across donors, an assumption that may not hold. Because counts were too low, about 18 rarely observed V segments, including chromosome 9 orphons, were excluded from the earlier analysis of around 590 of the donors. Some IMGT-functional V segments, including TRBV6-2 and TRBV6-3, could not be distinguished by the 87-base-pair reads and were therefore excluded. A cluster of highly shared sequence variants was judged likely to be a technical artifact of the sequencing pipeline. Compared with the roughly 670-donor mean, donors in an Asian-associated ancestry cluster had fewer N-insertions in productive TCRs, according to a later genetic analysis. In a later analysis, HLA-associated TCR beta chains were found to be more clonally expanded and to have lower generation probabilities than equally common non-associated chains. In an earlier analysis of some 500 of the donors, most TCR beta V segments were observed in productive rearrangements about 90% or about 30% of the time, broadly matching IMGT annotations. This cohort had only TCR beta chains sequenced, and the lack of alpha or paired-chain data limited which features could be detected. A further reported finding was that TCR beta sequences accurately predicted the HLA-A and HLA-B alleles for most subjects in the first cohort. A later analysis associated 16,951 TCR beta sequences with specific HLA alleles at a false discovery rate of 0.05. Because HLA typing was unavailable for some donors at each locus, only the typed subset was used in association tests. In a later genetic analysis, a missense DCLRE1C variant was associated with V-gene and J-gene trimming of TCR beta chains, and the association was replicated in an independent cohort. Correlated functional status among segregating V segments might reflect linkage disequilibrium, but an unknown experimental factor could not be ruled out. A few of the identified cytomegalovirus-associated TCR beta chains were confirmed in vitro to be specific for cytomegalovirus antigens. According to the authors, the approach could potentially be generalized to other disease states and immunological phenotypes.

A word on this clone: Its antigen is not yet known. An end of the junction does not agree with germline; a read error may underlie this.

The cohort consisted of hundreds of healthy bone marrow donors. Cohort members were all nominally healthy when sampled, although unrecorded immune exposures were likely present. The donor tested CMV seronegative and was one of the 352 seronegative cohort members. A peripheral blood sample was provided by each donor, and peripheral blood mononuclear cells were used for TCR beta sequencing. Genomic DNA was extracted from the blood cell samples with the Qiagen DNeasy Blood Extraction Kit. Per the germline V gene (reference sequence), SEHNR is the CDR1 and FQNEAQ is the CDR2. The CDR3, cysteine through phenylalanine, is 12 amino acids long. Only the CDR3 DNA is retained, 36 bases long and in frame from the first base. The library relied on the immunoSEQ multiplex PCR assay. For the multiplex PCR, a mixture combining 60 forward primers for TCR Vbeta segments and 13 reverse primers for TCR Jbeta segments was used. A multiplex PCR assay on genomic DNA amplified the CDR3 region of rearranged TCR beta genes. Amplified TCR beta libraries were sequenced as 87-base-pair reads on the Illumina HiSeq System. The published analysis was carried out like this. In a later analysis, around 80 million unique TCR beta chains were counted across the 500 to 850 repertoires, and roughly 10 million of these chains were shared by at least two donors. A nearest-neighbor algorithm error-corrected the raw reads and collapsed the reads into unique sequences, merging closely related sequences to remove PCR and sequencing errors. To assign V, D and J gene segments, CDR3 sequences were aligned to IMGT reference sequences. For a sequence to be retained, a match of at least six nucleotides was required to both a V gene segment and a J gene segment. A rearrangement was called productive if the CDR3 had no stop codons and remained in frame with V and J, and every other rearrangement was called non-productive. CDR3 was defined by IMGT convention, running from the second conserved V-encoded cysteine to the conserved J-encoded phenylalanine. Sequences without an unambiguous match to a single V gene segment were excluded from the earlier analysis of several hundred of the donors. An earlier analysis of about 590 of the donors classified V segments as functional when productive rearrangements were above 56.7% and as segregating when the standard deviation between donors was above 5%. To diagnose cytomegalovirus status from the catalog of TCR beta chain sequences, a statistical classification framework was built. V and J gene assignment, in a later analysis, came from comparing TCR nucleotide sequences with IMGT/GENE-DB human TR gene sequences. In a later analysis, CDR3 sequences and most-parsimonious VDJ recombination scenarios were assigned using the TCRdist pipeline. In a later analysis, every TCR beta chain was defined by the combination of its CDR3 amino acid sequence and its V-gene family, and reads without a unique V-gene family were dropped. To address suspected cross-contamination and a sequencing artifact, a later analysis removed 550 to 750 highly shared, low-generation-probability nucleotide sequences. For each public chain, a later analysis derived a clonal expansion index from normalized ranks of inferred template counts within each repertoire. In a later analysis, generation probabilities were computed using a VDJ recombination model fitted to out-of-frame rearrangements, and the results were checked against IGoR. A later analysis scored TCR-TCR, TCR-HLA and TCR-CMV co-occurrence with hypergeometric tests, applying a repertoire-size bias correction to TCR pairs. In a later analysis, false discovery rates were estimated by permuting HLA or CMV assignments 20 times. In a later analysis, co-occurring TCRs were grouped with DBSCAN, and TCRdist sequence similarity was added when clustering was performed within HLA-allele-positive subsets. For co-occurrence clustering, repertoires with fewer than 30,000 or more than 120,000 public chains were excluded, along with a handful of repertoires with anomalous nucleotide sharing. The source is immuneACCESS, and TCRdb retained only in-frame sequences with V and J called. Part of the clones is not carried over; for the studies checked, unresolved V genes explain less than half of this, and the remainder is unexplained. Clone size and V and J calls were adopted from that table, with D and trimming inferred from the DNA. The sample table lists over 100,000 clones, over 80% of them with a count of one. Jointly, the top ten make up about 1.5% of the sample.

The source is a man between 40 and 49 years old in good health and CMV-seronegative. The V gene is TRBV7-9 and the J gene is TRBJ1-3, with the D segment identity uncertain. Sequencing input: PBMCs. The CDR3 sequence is CSSSFSRNTIYF. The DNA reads TGTTCCAGCAGCTTTAGCCGAAACACCATATATTTT.